The TCR beta chain described here comes from a study of shared clonotypes between healthy human individuals (dated by TCRdb to the early 2020s). With respect to the entire study: A few men and a couple of women, aged 18 to 49 years, made up the cohort. For each donor, three plates each were used for CD4 naive and CD4 memory, two plates were used for CD8 naive, and one plate was used for CD8 memory. To estimate repertoire size and how much clonotypes are shared between individuals, the study performed deep sequencing of blood TCR repertoires from about 5 healthy adults. To increase sequencing depth and limit assay-specific biases, TCR repertoire library preparation and sequencing were carried out by different laboratories using diverse techniques. Between about 0.9 and 9 billion PBMCs per donor were obtained by leukapheresis.

Broader findings and caveats from the paper: Clonotypes shared by all four sorted-subset donors showed higher generation probabilities than non-shared clonotypes. Estimated clonotype richness was generally larger for naive than for memory subsets. Incomplete sequencing was indicated by rarefaction of sorted-subset datasets, despite the large sequencing depth. Pairwise subsampling led to the expectation that sequencing depth would affect the degree of clonotype sharing among donors. Across a few donors, approximately 5% of naive CD4, roughly 3.5% of naive CD8, under 2.5% of memory CD4, and 0.4% to 0.45% of memory CD8 clonotypes were shared. Sampling was restricted to blood, and TCR repertoires in tissues likely differ from the TCR repertoires found in blood. The small number of donors limited the genetic and exposure-history diversity represented.

Using the deep immunoSEQ assay, TCR CDR3 regions were amplified from genomic DNA by multiplex PCR. Extracted genomic DNA from each cell subset was spread evenly across all wells of several immunoSEQ 96-well plates, with each plate serving as a replicate. Each replicate PCR for sorted subsets received approximately 220 ng genomic DNA, equal to roughly 30,000 T cell genomes. Purified libraries were quantified with a Qubit 3.0 fluorometer, sized on a Bioanalyzer 2100, and re-quantified with the KAPA Library Quantification kit. Every immunoSEQ 96-well plate was sequenced on a dedicated single-read 150-cycle Illumina NextSeq 550 flow cell. Turning to the authors' computational methods: The immunoSEQ output contained only junctional sequences without quality scores, so filtering could not match that applied to full-length reads. Sequences were annotated with PyIR, a Python wrapper for IgBLAST v1.9, and V/J genes and CDR3 were assigned using IMGT germline references. Reads with weak V/J assignments (E-value above 1e-6), missing CDR3, stop codons, out-of-frame junctions, or ambiguous translated residues were removed. A V3J clonotype was defined by an identical inferred V gene, J gene, and CDR3 amino acid sequence. The percentage overlap between two repertoires was calculated by dividing the number of shared unique clonotypes by the size of the smaller repertoire. Richness of each repertoire was evaluated using RTK rarefaction, the Chao1 estimator, and Recon v2.1 estimates of unobserved clonotypes. Generation probabilities were computed with OLGA for all TCRbeta clonotypes obtained by the gDNA method from a few donors. TCRdb took this table from immuneACCESS and kept in-frame rearrangements with V and J called. Such tables lack part of the clones; where checked against another copy, unresolved V genes explain under half of the gap, and the rest is unexplained. V, J and clone size derive from that table, while D and trimming were established from the DNA sequence. The sample contains more than 2 million clones, about 94% of them found a single time. Approximately 0.13% of the sample comes from the top ten.

Looking up the germline V gene yields CDR1 SGHRS and CDR2 YFSETQ. Unmatched junction bases come to 11, with V trimmed by 4 bases and J by 7 bases. The CDR3 runs 15 amino acids, cysteine and phenylalanine included. Kept here is only the CDR3 DNA, which spans 45 bases and is read in frame from base 1. With regard to this clone: It lacks a known antigen. Base qualities are not recorded, but no much larger clone differs from it by a single base.

Healthy HIV-negative adults with no recently reported acute infections or vaccinations were included as donors. Every donor was a Caucasian adult residing in Nashville, Tennessee, USA. CD4+ T cells were enriched by magnetic negative selection; naive cells were then positively selected on CD45RA, and the negative fraction formed the memory subset. Blood was obtained by leukapheresis, after which PBMCs were separated by Ficoll-Histopaque density gradient centrifugation and cryopreserved in liquid nitrogen vapor phase. Analytical flow cytometry was used to check the purity and quantity of each magnetically sorted T cell population. Genomic DNA was isolated from each sorted fraction and quantified by UV absorbance on a Nanodrop 2000c.

Sequences were obtained from naive CD4+ T cells sorted from blood. The cell subset or site label, read with the paper, signifies: CD45RA+ positively selected. This TCR derives from a man aged 18 to 29 in good health. The V and J segments used are TRBV5-1 and TRBJ2-1; TRBD2 fits 7 bases in the junction. The CDR3 protein: CASSPASGMRNEQFF. The nucleotide sequence reads TGCGCCAGCAGCCCGGCCAGCGGGATGAGGAATGAGCAGTTCTTC. The variable domain in full, with residues beyond the CDR3 obtained from the reference TRBV5-1 and TRBJ2-1 genes, is KAGVTQTPRYLIKTRGQQVTLSCSPISGHRSVSWYQQTPGQGLQFLFEYFSETQRNKGNFPGRFSGRQFSNSRSEMNVSTLELGDSALYLCASSPASGMRNEQFFGPGTRLTVL.